One and the same sample provided the 30 T cell receptor beta chains below, sequenced in a study of CD8 T cells in ankylosing spondylitis. Antigen specificity for these receptors is unknown. TCRdb ran MiXCR on the 5' RACE reads and lists one entry per CDR3 protein. The table lists over 600,000 distinct CDR3 sequences, roughly 20% of them singletons. Whole-study results and caveats: One TCR beta motif, made up of roughly 8 highly homologous variants, appeared characteristic of ankylosing spondylitis blood.

Input material: blood, either unsorted or a sorted T cell fraction (not recorded which). The receptors come from a male donor with ankylosing spondylitis.

V is TRBV12-3 or TRBV12-4 and J is TRBJ2-3; 13 nucleotides line up with TRBD2. The J segment lost 2 bases and the V segment lost 5 bases, leaving 10 bases of the junction unmatched. This CDR3 region has 18 residues. The CDR3 nucleotides are TGTGCCAGCAGTGGAAGGACTAGCGGGAGATTTTTCACAGATACGCAGTATTTT. Translated: CASSGRTSGRFFTDTQYF.

This clonotype was recorded many times. The gene calls are TRBV20-1 and TRBJ2-5; no clear D. V was shortened by 3 bases and J by 4 bases, with 12 bases between the two germline ends. CDR1 and CDR2 from the germline V gene are DFQATT and SNEGSKA (reference sequence). The CDR3 loop spans 13 amino acids. The CDR3 region is CSASKSEVETQYF. The CDR3 DNA reads as TGCAGTGCTAGCAAATCCGAAGTAGAGACCCAGTACTTC.

This clonotype was detected only a few times. The rearrangement links TRBV2 to TRBJ2-5; 7 positions match TRBD2. The germline V gene has CDR1 SNHLY and CDR2 FYNNEI. J lost 9 bases, V lost 2 bases, and 6 bases had no gene match. The CDR3 totals 13 residues. The CDR3 region has the DNA TGTGCCAGCAGTGAATGGGAGGGAATGGCCCAGTACTTC. Its protein product is CASSEWEGMAQYF.

V is TRBV20-1 and J is TRBJ2-1; 8 bases line up with TRBD1. This CDR3 is built from 15 residues. Losses at the gene ends were 5 bases for V and 0 bases for J; bases not matched to a gene: 6. In germline, CDR1 is DFQATT, CDR2 SNEGSKA (reference sequence). CDR3 amino acids: CSAYNTGGSYNEQFF. Written as DNA, the CDR3 is TGCAGTGCTTATAATACAGGGGGCTCCTACAATGAGCAGTTCTTC.

The chain combines TRBV6-1 with TRBJ2-3; TRBD1 agrees at 8 bases. Germline assignment: CDR1 MNHNS and CDR2 SASEGT. V was pared by 7 bases and J by 1 base, with 7 bases of the junction left unmatched. The CDR3 contains 15 residues. CDR3 sequence reads: CASTTDRAGTDTQYF. For the CDR3, the DNA is TGTGCCAGCACCACGGACAGGGCAGGCACAGATACGCAGTATTTT.

This clonotype was recorded many times. The rearrangement links TRBV9 to TRBJ2-5; 9 nucleotides match TRBD1. The germline gives CDR1 SGDLS, CDR2 YYNGEE. V trimming: 4 bases; J trimming: 1 base; junction bases outside the gene matches: 8. This CDR3 contains 16 residues. The DNA of the CDR3 is TGTGCCAGCAGCCCCCGGACAGGGGTCTTCCAAGAGACCCAGTACTTC. Translated, it gives CASSPRTGVFQETQYF.

This clonotype turned up a few times. The chain is built from TRBV3-1 and TRBJ1-2; 9 positions match TRBD1. Germline-derived CDR1 and CDR2 are LGHDT and YNNKEL (reference sequence). Losses at the gene ends were 5 bases for V and 7 bases for J; bases not matched to a gene: 17. CDR3 length: 17 amino acids. The CDR3 region is CASSSGSPQGAVRGYTF. The CDR3, as DNA: TGTGCCAGCAGCTCGGGGAGCCCACAGGGGGCAGTTCGTGGCTACACCTTC. The full variable domain, its missing parts supplied by reference TRBV3-1 and TRBJ1-2, is DTAVSQTPKYLVTQMGNDKSIKCEQNLGHDTMYWYKQDSKKFLKIMFSYNNKELIINETVPNRFSPKSPDKAHLNLHINSLELGDSAVYFCASSSGSPQGAVRGYTFGSGTRLTVV.

In this sample, this clonotype turned up once. One end of the junction does not line up with germline, which may come from a read error. The rearrangement links TRBV7-9 to TRBJ1-1; no firm D call. Germline values: CDR1 SEHNR, CDR2 FQNEAQ (reference sequence). The CDR3 runs to 13 residues. The CDR3 reads CASSFRENTEVFF. CDR3 nucleotides: TGTGCCAGCAGCTTCCGGGAGAACACTGAAGTTTTCTTT.

This clonotype was detected only once. The J gene is TRBJ2-1, the V gene TRBV3-1; 7 bases fit TRBD2. CDR1 is LGHDT, CDR2 YNNKEL, per germline (reference sequence). The CDR3 is 16 amino acids. V lost 3 bases to trimming and J lost 4 bases; unmatched junction nucleotides: 9. The CDR3 protein is CASSHRPSGTYNEQFF. CDR3 bases: TGTGCCAGCAGCCATAGACCCAGCGGGACTTACAATGAGCAGTTCTTC.

This clonotype showed up just a few times. The rearrangement joins TRBV12-3 or TRBV12-4 to TRBJ1-4; no definite D call. V was shortened by 5 bases and J by 8 bases, with 15 bases between the two germline ends. There are 14 residues in the CDR3. The CDR3 sequence: CASSPSWVEEKLFF. CDR3 in DNA: TGTGCCAGCAGTCCTTCCTGGGTGGAGGAAAAACTGTTTTTT.

This clonotype showed up just a few times. The chain links TRBV18 to TRBJ2-3; 9 bases are shared with TRBD1. Per germline, CDR1 KGHSH and CDR2 LQKENI. Trimming took 3 bases from V and 4 from J; bases not matched to a gene: 11. The CDR3 has 17 amino acids. DNA for the CDR3: TGTGCCAGCTCACCCAACCTGGGACAGGGTGGGGCAGATACGCAGTATTTT. Its translation: CASSPNLGQGGADTQYF.

This clonotype was observed a few times. This chain uses TRBV6-1 with TRBJ1-2, with D hard to call. Germline V lookup: CDR1 MNHNS, CDR2 SASEGT. The CDR3 runs 13 residues. The V and J ends lost 1 base and 5 bases respectively, with 8 bases between them. In DNA form, the CDR3 reads TGTGCCAGCAGTGAAGACATTAGATATGGCTACACCTTC. It translates to CASSEDIRYGYTF.

V usage is TRBV20-1 and J usage is TRBJ2-7; tentatively, D is TRBD2 (7 bases). The CDR3 sequence is 15 residues long. Trimming removed 1 base at V and 2 bases at J, with 15 bases between. The germline V gene encodes CDR1 DFQATT and CDR2 SNEGSKA (reference sequence). DNA of the CDR3: TGCAGTGCTAGAGGGGCGGCGGGGGACACCTACGAGCAGTACTTC. This sequence encodes CSARGAAGDTYEQYF.

This clonotype was counted many times. V usage is TRBV6-1 and J usage is TRBJ1-2; D gene unclear. Germline loops: CDR1 MNHNS, CDR2 SASEGT. The CDR3 spans 13 residues. V was pared by 3 bases and J by 7 bases, with 12 bases between. Here the CDR3 reads CASSEPTSRGYTF. The CDR3 nucleotides read TGTGCCAGCAGTGAGCCAACGTCGCGTGGCTACACCTTC.

The sample holds a few counts of this clonotype. The chain employs TRBV4-1 and TRBJ2-5; tentative D call: TRBD1 (5 bases). The CDR3 consists of 14 residues. Trimming left V 0 bases short and J 5 bases short, with 10 bases between. Looked up from germline, CDR1 is MGHRA and CDR2 is YSYEKL. CDR3 bases: TGCGCCAGCAGCCAAGATTCAGGGTTGGAGACCCAGTACTTC. Protein sequence: CASSQDSGLETQYF.

In this sample, this clonotype turned up a few times. The gene calls are TRBV29-1 and TRBJ2-1; D unresolved. Germline assignment: CDR1 SQVTM and CDR2 ANQGSEA. V gave up 4 bases and J gave up 10 bases, with 11 bases separating them. CDR3 length: 11 amino acids. DNA of the CDR3: TGCAGCGTTGCCCCGGCCGGGGAGCAGTTCTTC. Translation: CSVAPAGEQFF.

This clonotype was seen a few times. The chain combines TRBV28 with TRBJ1-6; D remains unclear. This CDR3 has 15 residues. From germline, CDR1 is MDHEN and CDR2 SYDVKM. The germline V and J ends were trimmed by 2 bases and 8 bases, with 13 bases remaining between them. DNA for the CDR3: TGTGCCAGCAGTTTAGGGTTGGCTAGGGATTCACCCCTCCACTTT. Its protein product is CASSLGLARDSPLHF.

The chain carries TRBV5-1 and TRBJ2-2, with TRBD2 matching 7 bases. This CDR3 comprises 15 residues. CDR1 is SGHRS, CDR2 YFSETQ, per germline. V was pared by 3 bases and J by 3 bases, with 5 bases of the junction left unmatched. This CDR3 is CASSWGGSDTGELFF. For the CDR3, the DNA is TGCGCCAGCAGCTGGGGAGGGTCGGACACCGGGGAGCTGTTTTTT.

This clonotype has a handful of counts. In DNA form, the CDR3 reads TGCGCCAGCAGCTTGACCGGGACTAGCCAGCGAGCAAGCGACAATGAGCAGTTCTTC. Translated: CASSLTGTSQRASDNEQFF. This sequence joins TRBV5-1 and TRBJ2-1; TRBD2 matches at 9 bases. This CDR3 spans 19 amino acids. The ends lost 1 base at V and 5 bases at J; junction bases unmatched: 16. CDR1 is SGHRS, CDR2 YFSETQ, per germline.

The CDR3 nucleotides read TGTGCCAGCAGGGGCCCCCCGGCGAGTCAGCCCCAGCATTTT. Its translation: CASRGPPASQPQHF. The rearrangement uses TRBV12-3 or TRBV12-4 and TRBJ1-5; no clear D gene. This CDR3 has 14 residues. The germline V and J ends were trimmed by 6 bases and 6 bases, with 15 bases remaining between them.

The sample holds a few counts of this clonotype. The chain recombines TRBV3-1 with TRBJ1-2; TRBD1 might be the D (5 bases). Germline V gene lookup returns CDR1 LGHDT and CDR2 YNNKEL (reference sequence). Trimming left V 0 bases short and J 7 bases short, with 9 bases between. The CDR3 runs to 13 residues. The CDR3 protein is CASSQEGVTGYTF. In nucleotides, the CDR3 is TGTGCCAGCAGCCAAGAGGGGGTAACTGGCTACACCTTC.

This clonotype was seen a few times. The V gene is TRBV11-1, the J gene TRBJ2-5; 12 nucleotides agree with TRBD2. The CDR3 length is 15 residues. With V trimmed by 5 bases and J by 2 bases, 3 bases remained unmatched. Per the germline V gene, CDR1 is SGHAT and CDR2 is FQDESV (reference sequence). The DNA of the CDR3 is TGTGCCAGCAGCGCCACTAGCGGGGGGCAAGAGACCCAGTACTTC. Its protein is CASSATSGGQETQYF.

The rearrangement joins TRBV7-3 to TRBJ2-7; D might be TRBD1 (6 bases). The length of the CDR3 is 13 residues. V shed 5 bases and J shed 6 bases, with 14 bases lying between them. Germline V gene data show CDR1 as SGHTA and CDR2 as FQGTGA. CDR3 nucleotide sequence: TGTGCCAGCAGCGAGGGGGTCGTCGGCGAGCAGTACTTC. Translation: CASSEGVVGEQYF.

The chain links TRBV10-3 to TRBJ1-3, with a possible D match to TRBD1 (5 bases). Germline CDR1 is ENHRY and CDR2 is SYGVKD. Trimming cost V 5 bases and J 0 bases, with 11 bases left between them. This CDR3 spans 15 amino acids. The CDR3 DNA follows: TGTGCCATCAGTTCCGGGACGCTCTCTGGAAACACCATATATTTT. Translation gives CAISSGTLSGNTIYF.

The chain uses TRBV28 and TRBJ2-2; the D is unclear. V was clipped by 3 bases and J by 5 bases, with 13 bases between them. Germline CDR1 MDHEN, CDR2 SYDVKM. The CDR3 consists of 15 residues. The CDR3 nucleotides read TGTGCCAGCAGTTTCCTTGGAGATCATACCGGGGAGCTGTTTTTT. Translation gives CASSFLGDHTGELFF. The variable domain in full, with the rest retrieved from reference TRBV28 and TRBJ2-2, is DVKVTQSSRYLVKRTGEKVFLECVQDMDHENMFWYRQDPGLGLRLIYFSYDVKMKEKGDIPEGYSVSREKKERFSLILESASTNQTSMYLCASSFLGDHTGELFFGEGSRLTVL.

This clonotype was observed a few times. This sequence joins TRBV14 and TRBJ2-1, with 7 bases that match TRBD1. V trimming: 0 bases; J trimming: 8 bases; junction bases outside the gene matches: 16. Germline assignment: CDR1 SGHDN and CDR2 FVKESK. The CDR3 runs 18 residues. The CDR3 here is CASSQDLTGTVERDEQFF. The CDR3 DNA sequence: TGTGCCAGCAGCCAAGACTTAACCGGGACAGTCGAGAGGGATGAGCAGTTCTTC.

V gene TRBV6-5 combines with J gene TRBJ2-7, with TRBD1 matching over 7 bases. V dropped 2 bases and J dropped 1; count of bases not matched to a gene: 5. Germline V gene data show CDR1 as MNHEY and CDR2 as SVGAGI. This CDR3 is built from 15 residues. The CDR3 spells CASSYRGGGSYEQYF. In DNA form, the CDR3 reads TGTGCCAGCAGTTACCGAGGGGGCGGGTCCTACGAGCAGTACTTC.

This clonotype came up many times. The chain has TRBV20-1 and TRBJ2-1; 7 bases agree with TRBD2. Germline loops: CDR1 DFQATT, CDR2 SNEGSKA (reference sequence). Trimming removed 3 bases from V and 7 bases from J; junction bases left unmatched: 12. This CDR3 region has 15 residues. The CDR3: CSARVGGRSKNEQFF. As DNA, the CDR3 is TGCAGTGCTAGGGTGGGCGGGAGAAGTAAAAATGAGCAGTTCTTC.

The V gene is TRBV3-1, the J gene TRBJ2-7; D not certain. Germline V gene lookup returns CDR1 LGHDT and CDR2 YNNKEL (reference sequence). This CDR3 spans 14 amino acids. V lost 0 bases and J lost 4, with 10 bases in between. The CDR3, as DNA: TGTGCCAGCAGCCAAGAGCCAGATAATTACGAGCAGTACTTC. Protein sequence: CASSQEPDNYEQYF.

Ten or more counts support this clonotype. This chain links TRBV12-3 or TRBV12-4 with TRBJ2-6; D is undetermined. With 3 bases removed from V and 1 base from J, the gap between germline ends came to 7 bases. CDR3 length equals 15 residues. As DNA, the CDR3 is TGTGCCAGCAGTTTTAGGGTTTCTGGGGCCAACGTCCTGACTTTC. This encodes CASSFRVSGANVLTF.